Given below is one T cell receptor beta chain in context. The study drew participants aged roughly 18 to 89 years from about two dozen US areas. Resolution of symptoms, clearance, or two negative PCRs was present in recovered Cohort 3 donors. The CDR3 runs 11 residues. The germline V and J ends were trimmed by 9 bases and 4 bases, with 10 bases remaining between them. Germline V gene lookup returns CDR1 LGHNT and CDR2 FRNRAP. The sample is drawn from a study of blood T cell repertoires in COVID-19. Study as a whole: Italy, Spain and the United States were the sources of the convalescent and acute COVID-19 samples.

Generated by immunoSEQ multiplex PCR, the TCRdb table keeps only in-frame clones and is missing some. The table lists about 150,000 clones, about 88% of them singletons. The sequenced material came from PBMCs or T cells enriched from blood (not recorded which). The receptor was derived from a woman between 45 and 60 years old who had recovered from COVID-19. This rearrangement joins TRBV12-5 to TRBJ2-7; the D gene is possibly TRBD2 (6 bases). The CDR3 DNA reads TGTGCTAGGGGGGGTGATTACGAGCAGTACTTC. Protein: CARGGDYEQYF. The whole variable domain, filled in from reference TRBV12-5 and TRBJ2-7, reads DARVTQTPRHKVTEMGQEVTMRCQPILGHNTVFWYRQTMMQGLELLAYFRNRAPLDDSGMPKDRFSAEMPDATLATLKIQPSEPRDSAVYFCARGGDYEQYFGPGTRLTVT.